Sequencing of this T cell receptor beta chain was carried out in a study of blood T cell repertoires in COVID-19. Turning to the study itself: The origin of the acute and convalescent COVID-19 samples was the United States, Italy and Spain. T cells, B-cell-depleted T cells, or PBMCs provided the cDNA or gDNA that served as material.

This CDR3 has 15 amino acids. V trimming: 3 bases; J trimming: 6 bases; junction bases outside the gene matches: 7. Germline assignment: CDR1 SGHAT and CDR2 FQNNGV. Per the authors' pipeline: Reference gene primer amplification gave estimated nucleated cell counts. Libraries were prepared by immunoSEQ multiplex PCR; TCRdb keeps only in-frame clonotypes and omits some of them. The D gene and trimming were derived from the DNA, and the V and J assignments and clone size from that table. The sample shows 430,000 or so clones, about 90% of them seen only once. The chain employs TRBV11-2 and TRBJ2-2; 7 nucleotides match TRBD1. The clonotype was recovered from a young man with COVID-19, enrolled during active disease. The sample was peripheral blood. Here the CDR3 reads CASSFSTGFAGELFF. The CDR3 bases are TGTGCCAGCAGCTTCTCGACAGGGTTCGCCGGGGAGCTGTTTTTT.